One sample yielded the 22 T cell receptor beta chains listed below, sequenced in a study of T cells in localized non-small cell lung cancer. Method: immunoSEQ multiplex PCR; TCRdb's copy keeps in-frame clones and lacks some. The sample shows 50,000 to 60,000 clones, approximately 86% of them seen only once. Sequenced material: PBMCs, taken before any cancer treatment. The receptor source for this set is a female donor with stage II lung adenocarcinoma.

The chain carries TRBV6-1 and TRBJ1-3; D is unclear. From germline, CDR1 is MNHNS and CDR2 SASEGT. The CDR3 is 15 residues long. Trimming removed 2 bases at V and 7 bases at J, with 15 bases between. The CDR3 sequence is CASSEYLGSENTIYF. Written as DNA, the CDR3 is TGTGCCAGCAGTGAATATCTGGGGTCTGAGAACACCATATATTTT.

This sequence joins TRBV6-1 and TRBJ2-5; 8 nucleotides agree with TRBD1. The J segment lost 1 base and the V segment lost 6 bases, leaving 7 bases of the junction unmatched. Germline loops: CDR1 MNHNS, CDR2 SASEGT. The CDR3 sequence is 15 residues long. The CDR3 loop reads CASSPDRGPQETQYF. In nucleotides, the CDR3 is TGTGCCAGCAGCCCCGACAGGGGACCCCAAGAGACCCAGTACTTC.

V gene TRBV7-6 combines with J gene TRBJ1-4, with D possibly matching TRBD1 (5 bases). Germline assignment: CDR1 SGHVS and CDR2 FNYEAQ. This CDR3 contains 15 residues. Trimming removed 4 bases at V and 4 bases at J, with 13 bases between. CDR3 amino acids: CASSSYQGLNEKLFF. In DNA form, the CDR3 reads TGTGCCAGCAGCTCATACCAGGGACTTAATGAAAAACTGTTTTTT.

The rearrangement uses TRBV5-4 and TRBJ2-7; the match to TRBD2 covers 11 bases. V shed 4 bases and J 4 bases; nucleotides not matched to a gene: 7. Per the germline V gene, CDR1 is SGHNT and CDR2 is YYREEE (reference sequence). The CDR3 runs to 15 residues. The CDR3 protein is CASSGLAGGSYEQYF. CDR3 nucleotide sequence: TGTGCCAGCAGCGGGCTAGCGGGGGGCTCGTACGAGCAGTACTTC.

This rearrangement joins TRBV7-3 to TRBJ2-3, with a tentative D call TRBD2 (6 bases). The germline V gene encodes CDR1 SGHTA and CDR2 FQGTGA. The CDR3 covers 13 residues. Trimming removed 8 bases at V and 5 bases at J, with 14 bases between. The CDR3 loop is CASSEGSLDTQYF. The CDR3, as DNA: TGTGCCAGCTCGGAGGGATCCCTAGATACGCAGTATTTT.

The CDR3 coding sequence is TGCAGTGCTATCCAGGTCGATACGCAGTATTTT. It specifies CSAIQVDTQYF. The chain uses TRBV20-1 and TRBJ2-3; D unresolved. Germline-derived CDR1 and CDR2 are DFQATT and SNEGSKA (reference sequence). The ends were cut back, 4 bases at V and 6 bases at J, with 8 bases in the middle. This CDR3 contains 11 residues.

The J gene is TRBJ1-2, the V gene TRBV10-3; maybe TRBD1 (5 bases). The CDR3 is 13 residues long. Germline CDR1 ENHRY, CDR2 SYGVKD. V lost 8 bases and J 2 bases, leaving 12 bases between the germline ends. CDR3 bases: TGTGCCATCTCCAAGACAGCAAACTATGGCTACACCTTC. Translating it yields CAISKTANYGYTF.

CDR3 sequence: CASSSGDSWADEQYF. The CDR3 DNA reads TGCGCCAGCAGCTCCGGGGACTCCTGGGCCGACGAGCAGTACTTC. The chain has TRBV5-1 and TRBJ2-7, with D perhaps matching TRBD2 (6 bases). CDR1 SGHRS and CDR2 YFSETQ come from the germline V gene. Trimming shortened V by 3 bases and J by 5 bases, and 18 bases separated the two germline ends. This CDR3 spans 15 amino acids.

A single count supports this clone. This chain uses TRBV6-4 with TRBJ1-4, with TRBD1 identical over 7 bases. The CDR3 runs to 13 residues. Germline CDR1 and CDR2: MRHNA and SNTAGT. V lost 8 bases, J lost 8 bases, and 8 bases stayed unmatched. The CDR3 here is CASGPRGGEKLFF. CDR3 bases: TGTGCCAGCGGCCCCAGGGGGGGGGAAAAACTGTTTTTT.

With regard to this clone: A junction boundary mismatches the germline segment, possibly from a read error. The rearrangement joins TRBV19 to TRBJ1-5; D unclear. Germline-derived CDR1 and CDR2 are LNHDA and SQIVND (reference sequence). The CDR3 runs to 12 residues. Here the CDR3 DNA reads TGTGCCAGTAGGATAGGCCTTCAGCCCCAGCATTTT. Translating it yields CASRIGLQPQHF.

The chain couples TRBV9 to TRBJ2-1; 9 bases align to TRBD2. The CDR3 runs to 16 residues. CDR1 SGDLS and CDR2 YYNGEE come from the germline V gene. Unmatched junction bases numbered 14, after V lost 7 bases and J lost 6 bases. The CDR3 nucleotides are TGTGCCAGCCAGCGTGGGGCGAGCGGGGGGCCCAATGAGCAGTTCTTC. Protein: CASQRGASGGPNEQFF.

The rearrangement uses TRBV5-1 and TRBJ1-1; D is unresolved. The germline CDR1 and CDR2 sequences are SGHRS and YFSETQ. Trimming shortened V by 0 bases and J by 5 bases, and 8 bases separated the two germline ends. The CDR3 covers 13 residues. DNA of the CDR3: TGCGCCAGCAGCTTGGTCACGGAGACTGAAGCTTTCTTT. This sequence encodes CASSLVTETEAFF.

This chain connects TRBV5-6 to TRBJ1-1; D is perhaps TRBD1 (5 bases). The CDR3 is 13 amino acids. The germline CDR1 and CDR2 sequences are SGHDT and YYEEEE. The germline V and J ends were trimmed by 2 bases and 6 bases, with 11 bases remaining between them. The CDR3: CASSFTPGAEAFF. The CDR3 DNA reads as TGTGCCAGCAGCTTTACCCCGGGGGCTGAAGCTTTCTTT.

This chain connects TRBV25-1 to TRBJ2-7; tentatively, D is TRBD1 (6 bases). The CDR3 is made up of 14 amino acids. V lost 7 bases and J 5 bases, leaving 18 bases between the germline ends. From germline, CDR1 is MGHDK and CDR2 SYGVNS. CDR3: CASTGPGTTNEQYF. The CDR3 region has the DNA TGTGCCAGCACCGGGCCGGGGACAACAAACGAGCAGTACTTC.

J is TRBJ1-1 and V is TRBV7-6; D gene unclear. This CDR3 has 13 amino acids. V lost 5 bases, J lost 6 bases, and 13 bases lay in between. In germline, CDR1 is SGHVS, CDR2 FNYEAQ. This CDR3 reads CASSPDPAAEAFF. The CDR3 DNA is TGTGCCAGCAGCCCGGACCCTGCAGCTGAAGCTTTCTTT.

This chain uses TRBV11-2 with TRBJ2-2; the match to TRBD2 covers 9 bases. The V segment lost 5 bases and the J segment 5 bases; nucleotides outside the gene matches: 9. The CDR3 runs to 16 residues. Germline-derived CDR1 and CDR2 are SGHAT and FQNNGV. The CDR3 DNA sequence: TGTGCCAGCAGCCGGCTGGGACTAGCAGATACCGGGGAGCTGTTTTTT. It translates to CASSRLGLADTGELFF.

This clone was recorded a few times. The chain carries TRBV5-1 and TRBJ1-2, with TRBD1 matching 10 bases. The CDR3 is made up of 16 amino acids. With 0 bases clipped from V and 4 bases from J, the junction kept 6 bases outside the gene matches. Germline V CDR1 and CDR2: SGHRS, YFSETQ. Here the CDR3 reads CASSLAPTGGSYGYTF. CDR3 bases: TGCGCCAGCAGCTTGGCCCCGACAGGGGGCAGCTATGGCTACACCTTC.

This chain links TRBV19 with TRBJ1-6, with a tentative D call TRBD1 (5 bases). The V gene lost 6 bases and the J gene lost 8 bases, with 11 bases spanning the gap. This CDR3 has 13 residues. Looked up from germline, CDR1 is LNHDA and CDR2 is SQIVND (reference sequence). As DNA, the CDR3 is TGTGCCAGTAGGTCCCAGGGTGATTCACCCCTCCACTTT. Its translation is CASRSQGDSPLHF.

The J gene is TRBJ1-1, the V gene TRBV7-9; tentative D call: TRBD1 (6 bases). This CDR3 is 14 amino acids long. Germline V gives CDR1 SEHNR, CDR2 FQNEAQ (reference sequence). With 5 bases removed from V and 5 bases from J, the gap between germline ends came to 15 bases. CDR3 residues: CASSHRTVGTEAFF. In DNA, the CDR3 is TGTGCCAGCAGCCATCGGACAGTGGGGACTGAAGCTTTCTTT.

V and J are TRBV19 and TRBJ2-3; TRBD1 agrees at 12 bases. Germline V gene data show CDR1 as LNHDA and CDR2 as SQIVND (reference sequence). V was clipped by 5 bases and J by 1 base; unmatched bases: 4. This CDR3 has 16 residues. CDR3 DNA sequence: TGTGCCAGTAGTCAAAGGGACAGGGGGCGCACAGATACGCAGTATTTT. This translates into CASSQRDRGRTDTQYF.

V gene TRBV5-1 combines with J gene TRBJ2-4, with D maybe TRBD2 (7 bases). V lost 4 bases and J lost 1, with 18 bases in between. The germline CDR1 and CDR2 sequences are SGHRS and YFSETQ. CDR3 size: 17 residues. DNA for the CDR3: TGCGCCAGCAGCCCCTTAGGGGGGGCGCGGGCCAAAAACATTCAGTACTTC. Translated: CASSPLGGARAKNIQYF.

The genes are TRBV9 and TRBJ1-2, with D hard to call. The CDR3 extends over 16 amino acids. Deletions cut 4 bases from V and 4 bases from J, with 20 bases between. Germline V gives CDR1 SGDLS, CDR2 YYNGEE. In nucleotides, the CDR3 is TGTGCCAGCAGCTCACGCCCGGTATGGGATCCCTATGGCTACACCTTC. Protein sequence: CASSSRPVWDPYGYTF.